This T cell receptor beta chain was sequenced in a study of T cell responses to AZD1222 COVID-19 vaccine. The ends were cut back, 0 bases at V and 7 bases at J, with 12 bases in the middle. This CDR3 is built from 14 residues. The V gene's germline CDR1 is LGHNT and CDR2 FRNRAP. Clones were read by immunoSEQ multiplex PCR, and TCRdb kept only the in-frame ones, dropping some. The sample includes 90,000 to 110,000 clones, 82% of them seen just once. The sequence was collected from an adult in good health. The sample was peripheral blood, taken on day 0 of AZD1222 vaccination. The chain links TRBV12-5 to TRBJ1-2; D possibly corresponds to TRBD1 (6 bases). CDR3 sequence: CASGLVLGASGYTF. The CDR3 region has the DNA TGTGCTAGTGGTTTGGTACTGGGGGCCTCTGGCTACACCTTC.